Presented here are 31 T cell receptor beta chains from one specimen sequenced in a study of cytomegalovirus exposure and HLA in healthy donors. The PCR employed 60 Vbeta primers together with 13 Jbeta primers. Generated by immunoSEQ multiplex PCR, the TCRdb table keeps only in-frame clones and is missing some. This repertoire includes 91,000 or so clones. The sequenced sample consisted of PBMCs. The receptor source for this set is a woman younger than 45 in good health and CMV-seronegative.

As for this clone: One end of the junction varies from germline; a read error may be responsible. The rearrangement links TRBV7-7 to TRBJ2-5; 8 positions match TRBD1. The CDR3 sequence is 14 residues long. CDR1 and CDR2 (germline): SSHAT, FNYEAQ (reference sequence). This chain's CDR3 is CASSADRVSETQYF. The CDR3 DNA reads TGTGCTAGCAGCGCGGACAGGGTTTCAGAGACCCAGTACTTC.

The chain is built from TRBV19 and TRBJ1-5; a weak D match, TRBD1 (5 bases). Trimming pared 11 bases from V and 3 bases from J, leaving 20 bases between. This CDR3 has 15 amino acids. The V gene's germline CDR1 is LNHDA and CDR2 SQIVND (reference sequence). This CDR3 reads CASNNKGIFNQPQHF. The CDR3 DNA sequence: TGTGCCTCCAACAATAAGGGGATCTTCAATCAGCCCCAGCATTTT.

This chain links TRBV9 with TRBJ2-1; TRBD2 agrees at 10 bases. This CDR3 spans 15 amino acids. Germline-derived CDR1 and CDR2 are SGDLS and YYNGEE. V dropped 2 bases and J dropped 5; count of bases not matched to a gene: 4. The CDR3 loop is CASSVDGLADNEQFF. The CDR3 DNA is TGTGCCAGCAGCGTTGACGGACTAGCGGACAATGAGCAGTTCTTC.

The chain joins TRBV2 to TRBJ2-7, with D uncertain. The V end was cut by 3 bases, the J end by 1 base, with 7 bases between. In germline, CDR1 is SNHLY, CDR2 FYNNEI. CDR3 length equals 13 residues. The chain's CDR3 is CASSEQISYEQYF. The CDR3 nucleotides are TGTGCCAGCAGTGAGCAGATTTCCTACGAGCAGTACTTC. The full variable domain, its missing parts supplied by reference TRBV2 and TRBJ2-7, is EPEVTQTPSHQVTQMGQEVILRCVPISNHLYFYWYRQILGQKVEFLVSFYNNEISEKSEIFDDQFSVERPDGSNFTLKIRSTKLEDSAMYFCASSEQISYEQYFGPGTRLTVT.

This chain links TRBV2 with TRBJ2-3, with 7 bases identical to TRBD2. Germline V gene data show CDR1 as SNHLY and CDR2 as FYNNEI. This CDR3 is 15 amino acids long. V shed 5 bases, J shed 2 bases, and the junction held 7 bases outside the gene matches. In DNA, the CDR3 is TGTGCCAGCAGTTCTAGCGGAGGTGTCACAGATACGCAGTATTTT. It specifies CASSSSGGVTDTQYF.

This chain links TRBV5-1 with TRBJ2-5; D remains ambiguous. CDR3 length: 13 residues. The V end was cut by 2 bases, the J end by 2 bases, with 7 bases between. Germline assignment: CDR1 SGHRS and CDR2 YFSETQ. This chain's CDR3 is CASSLSVQETQYF. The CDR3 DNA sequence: TGCGCCAGCAGCTTATCGGTGCAAGAGACCCAGTACTTC.

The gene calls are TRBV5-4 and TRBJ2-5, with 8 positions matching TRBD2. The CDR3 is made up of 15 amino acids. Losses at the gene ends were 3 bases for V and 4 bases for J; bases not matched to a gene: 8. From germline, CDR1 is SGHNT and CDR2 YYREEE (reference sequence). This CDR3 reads CASSSRAGEVETQYF. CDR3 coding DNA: TGTGCCAGCAGCTCGAGAGCGGGAGAGGTAGAGACCCAGTACTTC. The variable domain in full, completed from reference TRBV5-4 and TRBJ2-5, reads ETGVTQSPTHLIKTRGQQVTLRCSSQSGHNTVSWYQQALGQGPQFIFQYYREEENGRGNFPPRFSGLQFPNYSSELNVNALELDDSALYLCASSSRAGEVETQYFGPGTRLLVL.

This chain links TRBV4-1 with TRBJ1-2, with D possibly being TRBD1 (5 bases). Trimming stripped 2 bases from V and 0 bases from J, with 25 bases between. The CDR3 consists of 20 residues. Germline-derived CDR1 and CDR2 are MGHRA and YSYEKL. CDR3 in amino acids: CASSQSQFGGPRGSNYGYTF. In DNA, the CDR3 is TGCGCCAGCAGCCAAAGTCAATTTGGTGGGCCTAGGGGCTCTAACTATGGCTACACCTTC.

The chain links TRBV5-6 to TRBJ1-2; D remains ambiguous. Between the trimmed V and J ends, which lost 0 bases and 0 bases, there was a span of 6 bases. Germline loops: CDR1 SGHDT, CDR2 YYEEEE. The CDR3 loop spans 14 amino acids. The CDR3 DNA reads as TGTGCCAGCAGCTTGGGACAATCTAACTATGGCTACACCTTC. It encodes CASSLGQSNYGYTF. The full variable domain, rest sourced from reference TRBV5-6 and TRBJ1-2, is DAGVTQSPTHLIKTRGQQVTLRCSPKSGHDTVSWYQQALGQGPQFIFQYYEEEERQRGNFPDRFSGHQFPNYSSELNVNALLLGDSALYLCASSLGQSNYGYTFGSGTRLTVV.

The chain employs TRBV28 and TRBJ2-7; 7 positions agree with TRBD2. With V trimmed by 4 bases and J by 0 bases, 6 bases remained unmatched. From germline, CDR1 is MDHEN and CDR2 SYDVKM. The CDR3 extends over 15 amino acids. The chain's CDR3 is CASSSLSGISYEQYF. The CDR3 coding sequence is TGTGCCAGCAGTTCCTTGAGCGGGATCTCCTACGAGCAGTACTTC.

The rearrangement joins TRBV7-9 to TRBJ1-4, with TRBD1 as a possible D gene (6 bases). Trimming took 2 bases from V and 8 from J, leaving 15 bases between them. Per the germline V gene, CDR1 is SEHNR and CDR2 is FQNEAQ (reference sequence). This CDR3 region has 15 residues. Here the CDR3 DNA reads TGTGCCAGCAGCTTACGACAGGCTCTTCGGGAAAAACTGTTTTTT. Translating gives CASSLRQALREKLFF.

CDR3 coding DNA: TGCAGCGTTGAAGACACAGGATACGAGCAGTACTTC. Protein: CSVEDTGYEQYF. V is TRBV29-1 and J is TRBJ2-7, with D perhaps matching TRBD1 (5 bases). CDR3 length: 12 amino acids. V was clipped by 0 bases and J by 4 bases, with 7 bases between them. Germline CDR1 and CDR2: SQVTM and ANQGSEA.

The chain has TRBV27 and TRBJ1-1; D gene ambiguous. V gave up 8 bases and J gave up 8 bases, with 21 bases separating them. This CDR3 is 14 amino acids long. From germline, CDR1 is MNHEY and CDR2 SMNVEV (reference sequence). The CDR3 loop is CASASRGRPKEAFF. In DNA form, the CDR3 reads TGTGCCAGCGCCTCGCGCGGCAGACCAAAGGAAGCTTTCTTT.

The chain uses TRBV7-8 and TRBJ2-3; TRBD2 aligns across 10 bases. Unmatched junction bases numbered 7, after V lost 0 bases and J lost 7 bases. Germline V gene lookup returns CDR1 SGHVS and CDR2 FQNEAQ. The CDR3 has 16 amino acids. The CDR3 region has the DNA TGTGCCAGCAGCTTAGCTTCTAGCGGGGGTAGGAATACGCAGTATTTT. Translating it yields CASSLASSGGRNTQYF.

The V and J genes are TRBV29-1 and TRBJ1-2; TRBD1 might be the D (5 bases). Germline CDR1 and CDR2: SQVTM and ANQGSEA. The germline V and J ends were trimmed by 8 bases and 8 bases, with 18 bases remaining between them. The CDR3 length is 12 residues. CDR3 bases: TGCAGCCACCGGAGGGGAGTCAGGGGCTACACCTTC. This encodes CSHRRGVRGYTF.

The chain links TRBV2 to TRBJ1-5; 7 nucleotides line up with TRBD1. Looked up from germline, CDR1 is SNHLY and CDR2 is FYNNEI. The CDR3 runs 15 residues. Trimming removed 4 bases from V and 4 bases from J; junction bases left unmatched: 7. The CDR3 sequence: CASSARQGFNQPQHF. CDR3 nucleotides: TGTGCCAGCAGTGCTCGACAGGGCTTTAATCAGCCCCAGCATTTT.

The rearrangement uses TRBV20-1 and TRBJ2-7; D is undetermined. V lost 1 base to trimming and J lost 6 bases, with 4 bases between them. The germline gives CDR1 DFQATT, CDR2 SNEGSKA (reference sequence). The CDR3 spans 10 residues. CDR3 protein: CSARVSEQYF. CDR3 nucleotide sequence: TGCAGTGCTAGAGTCTCCGAGCAGTACTTC.

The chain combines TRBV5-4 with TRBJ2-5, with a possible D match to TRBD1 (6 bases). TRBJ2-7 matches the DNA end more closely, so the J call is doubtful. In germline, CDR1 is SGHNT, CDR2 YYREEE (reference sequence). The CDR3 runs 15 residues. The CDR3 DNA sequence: TGTGCCAGCAGCGATCCCGGGACAAGAACCTACGAGCAGTACTTC. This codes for CASSDPGTRTYEQYF.

CDR3 sequence: CASIAGGWDQPQHF. The CDR3 DNA follows: TGTGCCAGCATCGCAGGGGGCTGGGATCAGCCCCAGCATTTT. The J gene is TRBJ1-5, the V gene TRBV6-1, with 8 bases fitting TRBD1. Germline V gene sequence: CDR1 MNHNS, CDR2 SASEGT. Trimming took 7 bases from V and 5 from J; bases not matched to a gene: 7. This CDR3 comprises 14 residues.

For the CDR3, the DNA is TGTGCCAGCAGCCCAACTCCACAGGGGGGACCAGGAAACACCATATATTTT. This gives the protein CASSPTPQGGPGNTIYF. The chain has TRBV27 and TRBJ1-3; 8 nucleotides agree with TRBD1. V lost 6 bases to trimming and J lost 4 bases; unmatched junction nucleotides: 14. Per germline, CDR1 MNHEY and CDR2 SMNVEV (reference sequence). This CDR3 spans 17 amino acids.

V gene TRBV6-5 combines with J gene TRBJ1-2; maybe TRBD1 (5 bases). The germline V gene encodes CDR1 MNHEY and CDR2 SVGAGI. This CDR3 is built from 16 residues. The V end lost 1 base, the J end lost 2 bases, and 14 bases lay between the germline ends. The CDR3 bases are TGTGCCAGCAGTTACTACGCAATGGGGGGGAACTATGGCTACACCTTC. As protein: CASSYYAMGGNYGYTF.

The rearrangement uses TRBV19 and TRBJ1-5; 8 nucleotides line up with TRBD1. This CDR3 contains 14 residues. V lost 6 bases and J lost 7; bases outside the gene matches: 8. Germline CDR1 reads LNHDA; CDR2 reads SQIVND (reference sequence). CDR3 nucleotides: TGTGCCAGTAGCCTCAGGGGGCTTTTGCAGCCCCAGCATTTT. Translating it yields CASSLRGLLQPQHF.

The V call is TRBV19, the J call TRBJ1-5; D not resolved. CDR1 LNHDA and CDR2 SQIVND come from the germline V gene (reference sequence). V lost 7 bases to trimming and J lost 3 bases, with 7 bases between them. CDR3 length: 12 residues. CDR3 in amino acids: CASNRHNQPQHF. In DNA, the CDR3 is TGTGCCAGTAACAGACACAATCAGCCCCAGCATTTT.

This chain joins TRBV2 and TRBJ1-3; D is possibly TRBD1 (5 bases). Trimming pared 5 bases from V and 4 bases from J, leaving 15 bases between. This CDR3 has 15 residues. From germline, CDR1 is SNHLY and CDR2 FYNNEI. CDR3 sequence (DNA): TGTGCCAGCAGTTTGGGGCCCGCGACGGGAAACACCATATATTTT. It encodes CASSLGPATGNTIYF.

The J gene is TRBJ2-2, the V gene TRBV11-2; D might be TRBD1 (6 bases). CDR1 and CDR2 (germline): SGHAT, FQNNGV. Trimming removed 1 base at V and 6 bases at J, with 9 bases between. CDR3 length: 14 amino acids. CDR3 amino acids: CASSLVRGPGELFF. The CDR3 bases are TGTGCCAGCAGCTTAGTCAGGGGCCCCGGGGAGCTGTTTTTT.

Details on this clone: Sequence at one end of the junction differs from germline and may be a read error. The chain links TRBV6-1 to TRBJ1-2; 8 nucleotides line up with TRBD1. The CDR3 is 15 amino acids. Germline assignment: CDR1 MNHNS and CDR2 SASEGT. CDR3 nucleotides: TGTGCCAGCAGGGAAGCGACAGGGGTCAACTATGGCTACACCTTC. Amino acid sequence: CASREATGVNYGYTF.

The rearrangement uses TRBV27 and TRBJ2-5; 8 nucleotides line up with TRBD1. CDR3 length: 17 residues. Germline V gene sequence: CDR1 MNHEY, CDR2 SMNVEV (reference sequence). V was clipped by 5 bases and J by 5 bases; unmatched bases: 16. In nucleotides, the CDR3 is TGTGCCAGCAGTCCCTACCCCACGACAGGGGTGGGGGAGACCCAGTACTTC. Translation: CASSPYPTTGVGETQYF.

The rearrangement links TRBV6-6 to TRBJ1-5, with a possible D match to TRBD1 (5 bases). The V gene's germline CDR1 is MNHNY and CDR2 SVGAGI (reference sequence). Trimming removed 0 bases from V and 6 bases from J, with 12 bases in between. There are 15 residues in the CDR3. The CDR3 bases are TGTGCCAGCAGTTACTCGGGGCCGGGGGGTCAGCCCCAGCATTTT. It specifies CASSYSGPGGQPQHF.

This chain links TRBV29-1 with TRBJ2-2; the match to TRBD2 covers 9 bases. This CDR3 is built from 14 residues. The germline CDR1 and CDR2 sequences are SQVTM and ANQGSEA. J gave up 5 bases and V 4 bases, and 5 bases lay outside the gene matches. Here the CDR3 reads CSVAAGGITGELFF. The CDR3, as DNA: TGCAGCGTTGCCGCGGGAGGGATTACCGGGGAGCTGTTTTTT.

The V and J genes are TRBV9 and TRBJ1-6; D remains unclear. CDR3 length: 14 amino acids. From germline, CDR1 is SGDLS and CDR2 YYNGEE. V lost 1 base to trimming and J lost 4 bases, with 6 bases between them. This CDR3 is CASSVTDYNSPLHF. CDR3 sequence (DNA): TGTGCCAGCAGCGTAACAGATTATAATTCACCCCTCCACTTT.

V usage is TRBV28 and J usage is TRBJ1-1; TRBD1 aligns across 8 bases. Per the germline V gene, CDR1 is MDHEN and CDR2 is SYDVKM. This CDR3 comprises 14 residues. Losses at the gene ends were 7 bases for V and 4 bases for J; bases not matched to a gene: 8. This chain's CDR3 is CASTPRTGTTEAFF. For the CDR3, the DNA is TGTGCCAGCACCCCTCGGACAGGGACCACTGAAGCTTTCTTT. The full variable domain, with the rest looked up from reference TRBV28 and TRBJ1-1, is DVKVTQSSRYLVKRTGEKVFLECVQDMDHENMFWYRQDPGLGLRLIYFSYDVKMKEKGDIPEGYSVSREKKERFSLILESASTNQTSMYLCASTPRTGTTEAFFGQGTRLTVV.